These 5 T cell receptor beta chains were sequenced from one sample in a study of CXCR3-negative and CXCR3-positive naive CD8 T cells. Study outcomes and limitations: Researchers report that CXCR3-positive naive cells carry more hydrophobic TRB CDR3s than CXCR3-negative naive cells.

UMI labels and 5' RACE were used to prepare the TRB cDNA libraries. TCRdb reprocessed the 5' RACE reads and stores each CDR3 protein as one record, lacking DNA. The sample has about 140,000 distinct CDR3 sequences. These receptors' antigens are unknown. Material: naive CXCR3+ CD8+ T cells from blood. Subset given: CD45RO-CCR7+CD27+CD95- naive CD8+ T cells expressing CXCR3 (TNR3+). These TCRs come from a human donor in good health. Some clones in this sample may be carry-over from other donors' samples.

The rearrangement links TRBV9 to TRBJ2-3; with no DNA, the TCRdb D assignment of TRBD2 cannot be verified. The CDR3 is 16 residues long. The V gene's germline CDR1 is SGDLS and CDR2 YYNGEE. The CDR3 sequence is CASSVASGGATDTQYF. The full variable domain, its missing parts supplied by reference TRBV9 and TRBJ2-3, is DSGVTQTPKHLITATGQRVTLRCSPRSGDLSVYWYQQSLDQGLQFLIQYYNGEERAKGNILERFSAQQFPDLHSELNLSSLELGDSALYFCASSVASGGATDTQYFGPGTRLTVL.

V is TRBV5-6 and J is TRBJ2-7; as DNA is missing, the TRBD2 call by TCRdb cannot be tested. Looked up from germline, CDR1 is SGHDT and CDR2 is YYEEEE. The CDR3 runs 14 residues. The CDR3: CASSLTSGDYEQYF.

The rearrangement joins TRBV6-5 to TRBJ1-1; as DNA is missing, the TRBD1 call by TCRdb cannot be tested. Per germline, CDR1 MNHEY and CDR2 SVGAGI. CDR3 length equals 15 residues. The CDR3: CASSRTTGGNTEAFF.

J is TRBJ2-3 and V is TRBV7-9; TCRdb's assignment of TRBD1 cannot be checked, as there is no DNA. The V gene's germline CDR1 is SEHNR and CDR2 FQNEAQ (reference sequence). The CDR3 extends over 17 amino acids. CDR3 in amino acids: CASNSATWRGLQDTQYF.

The CDR3 is CASSLRGQGYGYTF. This sequence joins TRBV27 and TRBJ1-2; as DNA is missing, the TRBD1 call by TCRdb cannot be tested. The V gene's germline CDR1 is MNHEY and CDR2 SMNVEV (reference sequence). The CDR3 is 14 residues long.